These 23 T cell receptor beta chains came from one sample sequenced in a study of blood T cell repertoires in COVID-19. Clones were read by immunoSEQ multiplex PCR, and TCRdb kept only the in-frame ones, dropping some. This table holds 150,000 to 190,000 clones, 75% to 85% found once. Sequenced material: peripheral blood. These receptor sequences come from a woman between 50 and 59 years old with acute or convalescent COVID-19.

This chain joins TRBV5-5 and TRBJ2-1; 8 nucleotides match TRBD1. Germline-derived CDR1 and CDR2 are SGHKS and YYEKEE (reference sequence). V trimming: 1 base; J trimming: 0 bases; junction bases outside the gene matches: 3. The CDR3 is made up of 16 amino acids. This CDR3 is CASSLSGQGSYNEQFF. CDR3 nucleotides: TGTGCCAGCAGCTTGTCCGGACAGGGCTCCTACAATGAGCAGTTCTTC.

The chain joins TRBV5-4 to TRBJ2-2, with D perhaps TRBD2 (7 bases). The CDR3 totals 17 residues. V was trimmed by 4 bases and J by 3 bases, leaving 19 bases between them. Germline V gene sequence: CDR1 SGHNT, CDR2 YYREEE (reference sequence). This CDR3 reads CASSKGGGPSDTGELFF. In DNA form, the CDR3 reads TGTGCCAGCAGCAAGGGGGGAGGGCCGAGTGACACCGGGGAGCTGTTTTTT.

The V call is TRBV29-1, the J call TRBJ1-1; maybe TRBD1 (6 bases). The CDR3 contains 15 residues. The germline V gene encodes CDR1 SQVTM and CDR2 ANQGSEA. The V end was cut by 2 bases, the J end by 4 bases, with 17 bases between. The CDR3: CSVESGGPRPTEAFF. The CDR3 DNA reads as TGCAGCGTTGAATCGGGGGGCCCTCGCCCCACTGAAGCTTTCTTT.

V usage is TRBV27 and J usage is TRBJ1-6; TRBD1 might be the D (5 bases). The CDR3 sequence is 14 residues long. The germline V gene encodes CDR1 MNHEY and CDR2 SMNVEV (reference sequence). Trimming removed 6 bases from V and 2 bases from J, with 8 bases in between. The DNA for the CDR3 is TGTGCCAGCAGAGTAGGGGCCTATAATTCACCCCTCCACTTT. Residues: CASRVGAYNSPLHF.

The rearrangement links TRBV7-2 to TRBJ1-2, with TRBD1 as a possible D gene (6 bases). This CDR3 spans 14 amino acids. Per the germline V gene, CDR1 is SGHTA and CDR2 is FQGNSA. Trimming removed 2 bases at V and 4 bases at J, with 11 bases between. CDR3 loop: CASSLTDRSYGYTF. The CDR3 DNA follows: TGTGCCAGCAGCTTAACCGACAGGTCCTATGGCTACACCTTC.

J is TRBJ1-6 and V is TRBV5-1, with 7 bases fitting TRBD1. CDR3 length: 16 amino acids. With 0 bases clipped from V and 9 bases from J, the junction kept 9 bases outside the gene matches. Germline V gene sequence: CDR1 SGHRS, CDR2 YFSETQ. CDR3 amino acids: CASSLAGVYRGSPLHF. The CDR3 DNA follows: TGCGCCAGCAGCTTGGCCGGTGTATACAGGGGTTCACCCCTCCACTTT.

The chain combines TRBV15 with TRBJ1-2; D remains ambiguous. The CDR3 runs to 15 residues. Germline-derived CDR1 and CDR2 are LNHNV and YYDKDF (reference sequence). V was trimmed by 4 bases and J by 1 base, leaving 13 bases between them. CDR3 sequence reads: CATSTRDTFNYGYTF. The CDR3 nucleotides read TGTGCCACCAGCACGCGTGACACTTTTAACTATGGCTACACCTTC.

The rearrangement joins TRBV7-4 to TRBJ1-5; 11 bases line up with TRBD1. Trimming at V came to 7 bases and at J to 3 bases, leaving 11 bases not matched to a gene. The V gene's germline CDR1 is SGHVT and CDR2 SQSDAQ. The CDR3 length is 17 residues. The CDR3 region is CASNPDRGRRDNQPQHF. The CDR3 DNA is TGTGCCAGCAACCCGGACAGGGGGCGTCGGGACAATCAGCCCCAGCATTTT. The entire variable domain, with the rest obtained from reference TRBV7-4 and TRBJ1-5, is as follows: GAGVSQSPRYKVAKRGRDVALRCDSISGHVTLYWYRQTLGQGSEVLTYSQSDAQRDKSGRPSGRFSAERPERSVSTLKIQRTEQGDSAVYLCASNPDRGRRDNQPQHFGDGTRLSIL.

This clone was picked up one time. The chain has TRBV3-1 (or the pseudogene TRBV3-2) and TRBJ2-3; 8 nucleotides align to TRBD1. The CDR3 totals 17 residues. Germline trimming cut 0 bases from V and 4 bases from J; bases unmatched to any gene: 9. In germline, CDR1 is LGHDT, CDR2 YNNKEL (reference sequence). CDR3: CASSQDKRRGQSDTQYF. The CDR3 DNA reads as TGTGCCAGCAGCCAAGATAAGCGCAGGGGGCAATCAGATACGCAGTATTTT.

The V call is TRBV6-1, the J call TRBJ2-2; D not certain. Germline V gene sequence: CDR1 MNHNS, CDR2 SASEGT. Trimming took off 1 base at V and 7 bases at J, with 7 bases between the two ends. This CDR3 is built from 13 residues. The CDR3 coding sequence is TGTGCCAGCAGTGAAGTAGTTGGCGGGGAGCTGTTTTTT. Its protein is CASSEVVGGELFF.

V gene TRBV11-2 combines with J gene TRBJ2-5; the D gene is possibly TRBD1 (5 bases). This CDR3 has 15 amino acids. Trimming removed 2 bases from V and 7 bases from J, with 17 bases in between. Germline assignment: CDR1 SGHAT and CDR2 FQNNGV. CDR3 in DNA: TGTGCCAGCAGCTTACCAGGGCCTTTTAGTGGGACCCAGTACTTC. This gives the protein CASSLPGPFSGTQYF.

The rearrangement links TRBV6-2 or TRBV6-3 to TRBJ2-4, with 16 bases matching TRBD2. The V segment lost 5 bases and the J segment 8 bases; nucleotides outside the gene matches: 6. Germline V CDR1 and CDR2: MNHEY, SVGEGT. This CDR3 is 16 amino acids long. The CDR3, as DNA: TGTGCCAGCAGTCCCGGGACTAGCGGGGGGGTGTACATTCAGTACTTC. Its translation is CASSPGTSGGVYIQYF.

The chain couples TRBV28 to TRBJ2-5; 8 bases are shared with TRBD2. The V gene's germline CDR1 is MDHEN and CDR2 SYDVKM. V was pared by 4 bases and J by 3 bases, with 1 base of the junction left unmatched. CDR3 size: 13 residues. The CDR3: CASSSGGEETQYF. In DNA form, the CDR3 reads TGTGCCAGCAGTTCGGGAGGGGAAGAGACCCAGTACTTC.

The rearrangement uses TRBV3-1 (or the pseudogene TRBV3-2) and TRBJ1-6, with TRBD1 matching over 9 bases. With V trimmed by 6 bases and J by 4 bases, 10 bases remained unmatched. Germline V gene lookup returns CDR1 LGHDT and CDR2 YNNKEL (reference sequence). CDR3 length: 17 amino acids. CDR3 loop: CASRCPGQGLYNSPLHF. The CDR3 coding sequence is TGTGCCAGCAGATGCCCGGGACAGGGTCTATATAATTCACCCCTCCACTTT.

This chain links TRBV5-1 with TRBJ2-5, with a weak D call TRBD1 (6 bases). Germline CDR1 reads SGHRS; CDR2 reads YFSETQ. This CDR3 comprises 15 residues. Between the trimmed V and J ends, which lost 4 bases and 5 bases, there was a span of 18 bases. The CDR3 loop reads CASSASGTTRETQYF. CDR3 sequence (DNA): TGCGCCAGCAGCGCCTCCGGGACAACCCGGGAGACCCAGTACTTC.

The V gene is TRBV5-1, the J gene TRBJ2-5, with TRBD2 matching 7 bases. CDR1 SGHRS and CDR2 YFSETQ come from the germline V gene. The CDR3 spans 14 residues. V shed 2 bases, J shed 1 base, and the junction held 2 bases outside the gene matches. DNA of the CDR3: TGCGCCAGCAGCTTAGGGACTACCCAAGAGACCCAGTACTTC. Encoded protein: CASSLGTTQETQYF.

The gene calls are TRBV19 and TRBJ1-2, with 8 nucleotides matching TRBD1. The CDR3 sequence is 15 residues long. Germline CDR1 and CDR2: LNHDA and SQIVND (reference sequence). V lost 7 bases and J lost 0; bases outside the gene matches: 7. CDR3 region: CASTGQGKTNYGYTF. CDR3 nucleotides: TGTGCCAGTACCGGACAGGGAAAAACTAACTATGGCTACACCTTC. The full variable domain, its missing parts supplied by reference TRBV19 and TRBJ1-2, is DGGITQSPKYLFRKEGQNVTLSCEQNLNHDAMYWYRQDPGQGLRLIYYSQIVNDFQKGDIAEGYSVSREKKESFPLTVTSAQKNPTAFYLCASTGQGKTNYGYTFGSGTRLTVV.

The genes are TRBV7-2 and TRBJ1-1; D is undetermined. This CDR3 contains 14 residues. V dropped 1 base and J dropped 1 base, with 7 bases sitting between them. Germline loops: CDR1 SGHTA, CDR2 FQGNSA. CDR3 coding DNA: TGTGCCAGCAGCTTAGGGGCCCAGAACACTGAAGCTTTCTTT. Its translation: CASSLGAQNTEAFF.

There are a few counts of this clone. Written as DNA, the CDR3 is TGTGCCAGCAGCCTGGGACCTCTGGGGGGGAACACCGGGGAGCTGTTTTTT. Translation: CASSLGPLGGNTGELFF. The V gene is TRBV14, the J gene TRBJ2-2; TRBD2 is a possible D gene (6 bases). This CDR3 comprises 17 residues. The V gene's germline CDR1 is SGHDN and CDR2 FVKESK. Trimming took 4 bases from V and 1 from J, leaving 16 bases between them.

This rearrangement joins TRBV13 to TRBJ2-1; D is ambiguous. Trimming removed 1 base at V and 4 bases at J, with 5 bases between. The CDR3 runs to 13 residues. Germline V gene data show CDR1 as PRHDT and CDR2 as FYEKMQ (reference sequence). CDR3 loop: CASSLERYNEQFF. CDR3 sequence (DNA): TGTGCCAGCAGCTTAGAGAGGTACAATGAGCAGTTCTTC.

The gene calls are TRBV5-6 and TRBJ2-1, with 9 bases aligning to TRBD2. Germline V gene data show CDR1 as SGHDT and CDR2 as YYEEEE. The CDR3 covers 16 residues. The junction had 11 bases not matched to a gene; V was cut back by 3 bases and J by 7 bases. The chain's CDR3 is CASSSLAGGIGNEQFF. The CDR3 region has the DNA TGTGCCAGCAGCTCCCTGGCGGGGGGGATCGGGAATGAGCAGTTCTTC.

Only a few counts were recorded for this clone. The chain employs TRBV7-9 and TRBJ1-1; no firm D call. This CDR3 region has 14 residues. The germline V gene has CDR1 SEHNR and CDR2 FQNEAQ (reference sequence). V was cut by 1 base and J by 3 bases, with 9 bases left in between. The CDR3 spells CASSLDPQDTEAFF. Written as DNA, the CDR3 is TGTGCCAGCAGCTTAGACCCCCAGGACACTGAAGCTTTCTTT.

The V call is TRBV28, the J call TRBJ2-7; 13 bases line up with TRBD2. From germline, CDR1 is MDHEN and CDR2 SYDVKM. CDR3 size: 15 residues. The CDR3 DNA follows: TGTGCGTCGGGACTAGCGGGAAACGACCGCTACGAGCAGTACTTC. Its protein product is CASGLAGNDRYEQYF.